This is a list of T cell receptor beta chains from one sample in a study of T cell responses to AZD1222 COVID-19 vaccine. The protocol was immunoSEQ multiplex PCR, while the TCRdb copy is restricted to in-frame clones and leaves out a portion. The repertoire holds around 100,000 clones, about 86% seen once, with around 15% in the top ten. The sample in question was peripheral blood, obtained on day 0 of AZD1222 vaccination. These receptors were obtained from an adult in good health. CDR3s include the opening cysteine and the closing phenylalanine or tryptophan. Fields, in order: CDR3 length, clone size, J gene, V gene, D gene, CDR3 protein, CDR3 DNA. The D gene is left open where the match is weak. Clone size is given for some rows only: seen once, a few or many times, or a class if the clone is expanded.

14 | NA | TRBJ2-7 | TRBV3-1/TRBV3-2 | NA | CASSQTGGPYEQYF | TGTGCCAGCAGCCAGACCGGGGGGCCTTACGAGCAGTACTTC
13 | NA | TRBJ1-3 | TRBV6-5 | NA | CASRESSGNTIYF | TGTGCCAGCAGGGAGAGCTCTGGAAACACCATATATTTT
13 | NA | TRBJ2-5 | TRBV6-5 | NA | CASSYRGAETQYF | TGTGCCAGCAGTTACCGGGGGGCAGAGACCCAGTACTTC
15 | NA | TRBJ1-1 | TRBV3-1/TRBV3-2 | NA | CASSRADEMNTEAFF | TGTGCCAGCAGCCGAGCGGACGAAATGAACACTGAAGCTTTCTTT
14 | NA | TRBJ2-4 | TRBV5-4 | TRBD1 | CASSSGQVNNIQYF | TGTGCCAGCAGCTCTGGACAGGTAAACAACATTCAGTACTTC
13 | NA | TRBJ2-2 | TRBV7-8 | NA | CAGTLRGTGELFF | TGTGCCGGAACCCTCAGGGGCACCGGGGAGCTGTTTTTT
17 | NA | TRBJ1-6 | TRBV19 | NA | CASSVQRRSSYNSPLHF | TGTGCCAGTAGTGTTCAAAGGAGAAGCTCCTATAATTCACCCCTCCACTTT
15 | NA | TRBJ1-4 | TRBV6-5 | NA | CASSYSTTDREKLFF | TGTGCCAGCAGTTACTCGACGACCGACCGGGAAAAACTGTTTTTT
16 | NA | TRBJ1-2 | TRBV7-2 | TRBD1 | CASSPTGGVSNYGYTF | TGTGCCAGCAGCCCTACAGGGGGAGTTTCTAACTATGGCTACACCTTC
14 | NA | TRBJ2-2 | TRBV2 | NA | CASGGRVSTGELFF | TGTGCCAGCGGGGGGAGAGTGAGCACCGGGGAGCTGTTTTTT
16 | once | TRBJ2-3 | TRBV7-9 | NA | CASSTRNRVITDTQYF | TGTGCCAGCAGCACCCGCAACAGGGTAATCACAGATACGCAGTATTTT
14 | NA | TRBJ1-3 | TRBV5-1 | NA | CASSLGGDGNTIYF | TGCGCCAGCAGCTTAGGCGGGGATGGAAACACCATATATTTT
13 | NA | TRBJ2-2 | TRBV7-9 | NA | CASSSVNTGELFF | TGTGCCAGCAGCTCGGTCAACACCGGGGAGCTGTTTTTT
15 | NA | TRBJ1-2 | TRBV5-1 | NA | CASSERQAGSGGYTF | TGCGCCAGCAGCGAAAGACAGGCCGGGTCCGGGGGCTACACCTTC
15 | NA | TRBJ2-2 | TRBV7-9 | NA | CASSLGTRVAGELFF | TGTGCCAGCAGCTTAGGGACCCGGGTGGCCGGGGAGCTGTTTTTT